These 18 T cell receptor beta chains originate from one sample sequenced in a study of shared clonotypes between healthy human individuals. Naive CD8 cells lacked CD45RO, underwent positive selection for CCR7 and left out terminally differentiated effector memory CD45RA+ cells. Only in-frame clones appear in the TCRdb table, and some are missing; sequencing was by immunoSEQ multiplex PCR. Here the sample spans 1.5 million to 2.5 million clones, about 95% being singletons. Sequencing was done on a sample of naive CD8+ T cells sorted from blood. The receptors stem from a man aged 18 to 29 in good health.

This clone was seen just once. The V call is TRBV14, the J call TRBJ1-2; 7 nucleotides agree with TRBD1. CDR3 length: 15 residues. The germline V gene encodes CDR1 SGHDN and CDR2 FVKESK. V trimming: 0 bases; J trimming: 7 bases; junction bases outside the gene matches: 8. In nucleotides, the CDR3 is TGTGCCAGCAGCCAAGATTTCAGGGACAGAGGTGGCTACACCTTC. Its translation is CASSQDFRDRGGYTF.

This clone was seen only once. The CDR3 bases are TGTGCCAGTAGGGAATGGGACAGATCTTCTGGAAACACCATATATTTT. This encodes CASREWDRSSGNTIYF. The gene calls are TRBV19 and TRBJ1-3; 7 positions match TRBD1. With V trimmed by 6 bases and J by 1 base, 9 bases remained unmatched. The CDR3 has 16 residues. CDR1 LNHDA and CDR2 SQIVND come from the germline V gene (reference sequence).

The CDR3 bases are TGCGCCAGCAGCGTTGACAGGGGGACTGAAGCTTTCTTT. Its protein is CASSVDRGTEAFF. The chain joins TRBV5-1 to TRBJ1-1, with 9 bases aligning to TRBD1. After removal of 4 bases from V and 5 bases from J, the junction contained 3 bases not matched to a gene. The CDR3 loop spans 13 amino acids. Looked up from germline, CDR1 is SGHRS and CDR2 is YFSETQ. Together with reference TRBV5-1 and TRBJ1-1, the CDR3 gives the full variable domain: KAGVTQTPRYLIKTRGQQVTLSCSPISGHRSVSWYQQTPGQGLQFLFEYFSETQRNKGNFPGRFSGRQFSNSRSEMNVSTLELGDSALYLCASSVDRGTEAFFGQGTRLTVV.

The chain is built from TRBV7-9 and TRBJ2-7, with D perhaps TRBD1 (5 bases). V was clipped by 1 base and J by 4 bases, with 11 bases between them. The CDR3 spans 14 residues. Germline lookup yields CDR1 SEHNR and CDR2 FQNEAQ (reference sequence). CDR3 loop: CASSLGGRVYEQYF. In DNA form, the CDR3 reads TGTGCCAGCAGCTTAGGGGGCCGGGTTTACGAGCAGTACTTC. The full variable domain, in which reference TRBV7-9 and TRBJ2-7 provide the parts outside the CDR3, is DTGVSQNPRHKITKRGQNVTFRCDPISEHNRLYWYRQTLGQGPEFLTYFQNEAQLEKSRLLSDRFSAERPKGSFSTLEIQRTEQGDSAMYLCASSLGGRVYEQYFGPGTRLTVT.

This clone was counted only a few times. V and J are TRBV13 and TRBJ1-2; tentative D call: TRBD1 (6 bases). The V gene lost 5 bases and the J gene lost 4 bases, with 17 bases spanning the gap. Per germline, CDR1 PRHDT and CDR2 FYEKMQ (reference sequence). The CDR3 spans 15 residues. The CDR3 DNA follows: TGTGCCAGCAGCGGGGGGGCGCAGGGTTCCTATGGCTACACCTTC. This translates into CASSGGAQGSYGYTF.

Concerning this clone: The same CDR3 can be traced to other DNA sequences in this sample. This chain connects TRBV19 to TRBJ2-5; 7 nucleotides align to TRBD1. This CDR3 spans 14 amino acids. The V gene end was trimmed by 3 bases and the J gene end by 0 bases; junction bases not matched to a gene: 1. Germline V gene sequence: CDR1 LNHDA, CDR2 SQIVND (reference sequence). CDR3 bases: TGTGCCAGTAGTATCGACAGGGACCAAGAGACCCAGTACTTC. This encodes CASSIDRDQETQYF.

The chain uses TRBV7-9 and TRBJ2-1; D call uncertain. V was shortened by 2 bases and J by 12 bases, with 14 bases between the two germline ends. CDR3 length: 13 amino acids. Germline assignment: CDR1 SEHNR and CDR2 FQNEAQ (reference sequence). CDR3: CASSLQASVGQFF. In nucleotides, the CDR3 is TGTGCCAGCAGCTTACAGGCCTCGGTTGGGCAGTTCTTC.

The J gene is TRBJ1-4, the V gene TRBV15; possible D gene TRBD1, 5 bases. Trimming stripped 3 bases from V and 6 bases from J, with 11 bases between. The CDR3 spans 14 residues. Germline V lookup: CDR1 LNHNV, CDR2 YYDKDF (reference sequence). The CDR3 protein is CATSRGRGDEKLFF. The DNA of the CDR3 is TGTGCCACCAGCAGGGGCCGGGGGGATGAAAAACTGTTTTTT.

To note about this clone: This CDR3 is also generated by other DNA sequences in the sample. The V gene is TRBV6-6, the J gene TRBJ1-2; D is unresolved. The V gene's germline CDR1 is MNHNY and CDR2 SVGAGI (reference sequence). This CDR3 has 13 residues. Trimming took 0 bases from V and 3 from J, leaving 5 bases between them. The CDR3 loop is CASSYSLDYGYTF. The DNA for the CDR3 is TGTGCCAGCAGTTACTCGTTGGACTATGGCTACACCTTC.

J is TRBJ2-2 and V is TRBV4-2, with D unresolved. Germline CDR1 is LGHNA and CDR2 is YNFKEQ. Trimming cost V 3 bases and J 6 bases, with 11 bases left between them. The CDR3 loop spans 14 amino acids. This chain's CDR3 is CASSQALSSGELFF. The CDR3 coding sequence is TGTGCCAGCAGCCAGGCCCTTTCTTCCGGGGAGCTGTTTTTT.

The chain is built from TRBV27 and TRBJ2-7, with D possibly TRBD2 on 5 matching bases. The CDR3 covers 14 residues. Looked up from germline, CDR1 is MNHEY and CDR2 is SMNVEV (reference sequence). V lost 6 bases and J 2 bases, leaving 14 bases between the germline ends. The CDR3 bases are TGTGCCAGCAGCACTCGAGCGGCGGCCTACGAGCAGTACTTC. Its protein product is CASSTRAAAYEQYF.

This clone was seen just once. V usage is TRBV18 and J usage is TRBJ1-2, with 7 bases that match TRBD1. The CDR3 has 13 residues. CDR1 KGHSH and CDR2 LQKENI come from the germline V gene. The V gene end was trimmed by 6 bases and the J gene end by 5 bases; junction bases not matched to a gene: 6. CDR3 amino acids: CASSTGTEYGYTF. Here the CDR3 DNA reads TGTGCCAGCTCCACAGGGACAGAATATGGCTACACCTTC.

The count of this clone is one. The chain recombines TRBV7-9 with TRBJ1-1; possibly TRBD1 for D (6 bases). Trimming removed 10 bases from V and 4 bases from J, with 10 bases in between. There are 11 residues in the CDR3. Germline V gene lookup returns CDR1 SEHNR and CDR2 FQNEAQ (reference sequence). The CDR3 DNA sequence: TGTGCCACCGGCAGGGGCACTGAAGCTTTCTTT. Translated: CATGRGTEAFF.

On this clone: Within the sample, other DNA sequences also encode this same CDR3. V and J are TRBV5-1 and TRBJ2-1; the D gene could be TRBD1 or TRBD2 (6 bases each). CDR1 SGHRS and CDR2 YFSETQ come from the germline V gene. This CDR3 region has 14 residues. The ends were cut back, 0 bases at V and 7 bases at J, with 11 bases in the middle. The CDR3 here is CASSLEGGLNEQFF. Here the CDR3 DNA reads TGCGCCAGCAGCTTGGAAGGGGGGTTGAATGAGCAGTTCTTC.

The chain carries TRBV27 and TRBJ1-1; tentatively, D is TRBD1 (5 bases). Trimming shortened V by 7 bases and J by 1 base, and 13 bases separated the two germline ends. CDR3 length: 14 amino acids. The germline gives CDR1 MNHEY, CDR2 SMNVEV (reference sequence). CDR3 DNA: TGTGCCAGCACCCAGGACACTTCGAACACTGAAGCTTTCTTT. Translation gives CASTQDTSNTEAFF.

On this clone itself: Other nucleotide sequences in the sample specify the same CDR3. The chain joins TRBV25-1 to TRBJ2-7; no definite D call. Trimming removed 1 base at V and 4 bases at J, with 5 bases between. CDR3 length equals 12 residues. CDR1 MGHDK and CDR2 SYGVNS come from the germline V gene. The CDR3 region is CASSEFGYEQYF. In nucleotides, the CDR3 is TGTGCCAGCAGTGAATTCGGGTACGAGCAGTACTTC.

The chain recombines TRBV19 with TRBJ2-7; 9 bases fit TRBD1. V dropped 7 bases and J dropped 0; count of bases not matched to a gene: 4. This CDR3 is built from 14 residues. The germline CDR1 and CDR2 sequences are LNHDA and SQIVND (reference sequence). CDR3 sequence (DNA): TGTGCCAGTACCCTGACAGGGGGCTCCTACGAGCAGTACTTC. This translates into CASTLTGGSYEQYF.

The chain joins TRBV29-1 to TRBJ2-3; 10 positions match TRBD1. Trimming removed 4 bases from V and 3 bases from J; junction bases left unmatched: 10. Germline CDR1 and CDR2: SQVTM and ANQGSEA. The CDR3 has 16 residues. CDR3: CSVVRRGQGRTDTQYF. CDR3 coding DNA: TGCAGCGTTGTCAGGAGGGGACAGGGGAGGACAGATACGCAGTATTTT.